The 10 T cell receptor beta chains below were found in one sample sequenced in a study of post-analysis software for immune sequencing data. General study results and limits: Higher frequency in patients than in controls was seen for roughly five TRBV segments, with TRBV5-6, TRBV5-1 and TRBV20-1 among them.

Their antigens are not known. Prepared TCR beta cDNA libraries contained unique molecular identifiers. MiXCR was run by TCRdb on the PCR reads, yielding one entry per CDR3 protein. The data contain 820,000 or so distinct CDR3 sequences, about 53% of them singletons. The sequenced sample was blood. The receptor source for this set is a girl under 18 with multiple sclerosis.

There are a few counts of this clonotype. The genes are TRBV20-1 and TRBJ2-1; D not certain. V was clipped by 1 base and J by 2 bases, with 18 bases between them. The germline V gene encodes CDR1 DFQATT and CDR2 SNEGSKA (reference sequence). The CDR3 consists of 17 residues. Here the CDR3 DNA reads TGCAGTGCTAGAGGCAGGCATTTACCCAAGGCCTACAATGAGCAGTTCTTC. Encoded protein: CSARGRHLPKAYNEQFF.

This clonotype was counted only a few times. This chain uses TRBV29-1 with TRBJ2-5; TRBD2 aligns across 11 bases. V lost 5 bases, J lost 11 bases, and 7 bases stayed unmatched. This CDR3 region has 12 residues. The germline V gene encodes CDR1 SQVTM and CDR2 ANQGSEA. CDR3 DNA: TGCAGCGTTAAGGGGACTAGCGGAGCTCAGTACTTC. This sequence encodes CSVKGTSGAQYF.

The chain employs TRBV29-1 and TRBJ2-1; 9 bases are a match to TRBD2. The V segment lost 3 bases and the J segment 8 bases; nucleotides outside the gene matches: 2. This CDR3 spans 12 amino acids. The germline gives CDR1 SQVTM, CDR2 ANQGSEA. The chain's CDR3 is CSVDSGGDEQFF. DNA for the CDR3: TGCAGCGTTGATAGCGGGGGCGATGAGCAGTTCTTC.

The rearrangement links TRBV4-1 to TRBJ1-5; 7 bases are shared with TRBD1. The CDR3 covers 17 residues. CDR1 MGHRA and CDR2 YSYEKL come from the germline V gene. V dropped 0 bases and J dropped 1; count of bases not matched to a gene: 6. The CDR3 DNA is TGCGCCAGCAGCCAAGACCCAGGGGGGGCCAGCAATCAGCCCCAGCATTTT. The encoded protein is CASSQDPGGASNQPQHF.

This clonotype was seen a single time. V is TRBV7-3 and J is TRBJ2-1; 9 bases align to TRBD2. Losses at the gene ends were 5 bases for V and 4 bases for J; bases not matched to a gene: 3. CDR1 and CDR2 (germline): SGHTA, FQGTGA. CDR3 length equals 14 residues. The CDR3 protein is CASSQTSGYNEQFF. In DNA form, the CDR3 reads TGTGCCAGCAGCCAGACTAGCGGTTACAATGAGCAGTTCTTC. Full variable domain (remainder filled in from reference TRBV7-3 and TRBJ2-1): GAGVSQTPSNKVTEKGKYVELRCDPISGHTALYWYRQSLGQGPEFLIYFQGTGAADDSGLPNDRFFAVRPEGSVSTLKIQRTERGDSAVYLCASSQTSGYNEQFFGPGTRLTVL.

The genes are TRBV7-9 and TRBJ1-2, with D uncertain. Germline CDR1 and CDR2: SEHNR and FQNEAQ (reference sequence). V was shortened by 0 bases and J by 6 bases, with 5 bases between the two germline ends. The CDR3 is 12 amino acids. The CDR3 region is CASSLAEDGYTF. DNA for the CDR3: TGTGCCAGCAGCTTAGCGGAAGATGGCTACACCTTC.

This clonotype was observed a few times. V usage is TRBV7-2 and J usage is TRBJ2-5; tentatively, D is TRBD1 (5 bases). There are 12 residues in the CDR3. Germline V gene data show CDR1 as SGHTA and CDR2 as FQGNSA. Trimming pared 6 bases from V and 5 bases from J, leaving 10 bases between. In nucleotides, the CDR3 is TGTGCCAGCAGGTCAGGGTCGGAGACCCAGTACTTC. Encoded protein: CASRSGSETQYF.

V and J are TRBV6-5 and TRBJ1-4, with 7 bases fitting TRBD1. The CDR3 covers 19 residues. Per the germline V gene, CDR1 is MNHEY and CDR2 is SVGAGI. The V gene end was trimmed by 0 bases and the J gene end by 5 bases; junction bases not matched to a gene: 15. The CDR3, as DNA: TGTGCCAGCAGTTACTCCGTGGACAGGCCTCCTCGCCCCAATGAAAAACTGTTTTTT. Its translation is CASSYSVDRPPRPNEKLFF.

The V and J genes are TRBV6-5 and TRBJ1-1, with TRBD1 identical over 7 bases. Germline CDR1 is MNHEY and CDR2 is SVGAGI. CDR3 length equals 13 residues. Unmatched junction bases numbered 5, after V lost 6 bases and J lost 4 bases. CDR3 DNA sequence: TGTGCCAGCAGGATGCAGGGGGGCACTGAAGCTTTCTTT. Translation: CASRMQGGTEAFF.

With regard to this clonotype: Compared with germline, one end of the junction differs, possibly owing to a read error. The chain carries TRBV15 and TRBJ2-1; D is undetermined. Germline CDR1 LNHNV, CDR2 YYDKDF (reference sequence). CDR3 length equals 15 residues. Written as DNA, the CDR3 is TGTGCCACCAGCAGAGATAGTAGTTCCTACGATGAGCAGTTCTTC. Amino acids: CATSRDSSSYDEQFF. Drawing the rest from reference TRBV15 and TRBJ2-1, the complete variable domain is DAMVIQNPRYQVTQFGKPVTLSCSQTLNHNVMYWYQQKSSQAPKLLFHYYDKDFNNEADTPDNFQSRRPNTSFCFLDIRSPGLGDTAMYLCATSRDSSSYDEQFFGPGTRLTVL.